This TCR beta chain was profiled in a study of blood T cell repertoires in COVID-19. Overall study: Samples came from the United States, Italy and Spain, spanning acute and convalescent COVID-19. T cells, B-cell-depleted T cells, or PBMCs supplied cDNA or gDNA.

Germline CDR1 is LNHDA and CDR2 is SQIVND (reference sequence). The CDR3 spans 12 residues. Trimming took 7 bases from V and 7 from J, leaving 13 bases between them. Under the authors' procedure: Reference gene primer amplification gave nucleated cell count estimates. Libraries were prepared by immunoSEQ multiplex PCR; TCRdb keeps only in-frame clonotypes and omits some of them. The DNA gave D and trimming, while V, J and clone size come from that table. The sample includes hundreds of thousands of clones, roughly 85% seen only once; the top ten take 1.4%. The chain joins TRBV19 to TRBJ1-2, with a possible D match to TRBD1 (6 bases). The clonotype was recovered from a woman in her thirties with active or convalescent COVID-19. Sequencing was performed on peripheral blood. CDR3 region: CASTLDSPGYTF. The CDR3 nucleotides are TGTGCCAGTACCCTGGACAGTCCTGGCTACACCTTC.